The rows below give T cell receptor beta chains drawn from one sample of a study of T cells in Graves' hyperthyroidism and ophthalmopathy. TCRdb reprocessed the multiplex PCR reads via MiXCR and lists one record per CDR3 protein. The repertoire consists of around 340,000 distinct CDR3 sequences, with roughly 21% occurring once and the leading ten covering about 50%. The specimen was blood. The receptors shown here come from a woman aged 45-60 years with Graves' hyperthyroidism. CDR3s include the opening cysteine and the closing phenylalanine or tryptophan. The order of the fields is CDR3 protein, CDR3 DNA, D gene, clone size, J gene, V gene. D genes are given only for firm matches. Clone size is stated in some rows and not others, as once, few, many or a class when expanded.

CASSQEPGSTGELFF	TGCGCCAGCAGCCAAGAACCAGGGAGTACCGGGGAGCTGTTTTTT	.	few	TRBJ2-2	TRBV11-2
CASKGTGSYNEQFF	TGTGCCAGCAAGGGGACAGGGTCCTACAATGAGCAGTTCTTC	TRBD1	many	TRBJ2-1	TRBV3-1
CASSRGRISGNTIYF	TGTGCCAGCAGCCGAGGACGGATCTCTGGAAACACCATATATTTT	.	few	TRBJ1-3	TRBV7-2
CASSLPTLNSYEQYF	TGTGCCAGCAGCCTTCCGACTCTGAACTCCTACGAGCAGTACTTC	.	.	TRBJ2-7	TRBV9
CASSRSASGRANEQFF	TGTGCCAGCAGCCGATCAGCTAGCGGGCGGGCCAATGAGCAGTTCTTC	TRBD2	many	TRBJ2-1	TRBV12-3/TRBV12-4
CASSGNYEQYF	TGTGCCAGCAGCGGGAACTACGAGCAGTACTTC	.	many	TRBJ2-7	TRBV11-2
CASSEAIRANQPQHF	TGTGCCAGCAGTGAAGCGATTAGGGCCAATCAGCCCCAGCATTTT	.	.	TRBJ1-5	TRBV6-1
CASKLMTHSTEAFF	TGTGCCAGCAAACTCATGACACATTCCACTGAAGCTTTCTTT	.	many	TRBJ1-1	TRBV12-3/TRBV12-4
CSAPRGAGYEQYF	TGCAGTGCCCCCCGGGGAGCAGGCTACGAGCAGTACTTC	.	many	TRBJ2-7	TRBV20-1
CASSPLASGSRYEQYF	TGTGCCAGCAGCCCTTTGGCAAGCGGGAGTCGCTACGAGCAGTACTTC	TRBD2	many	TRBJ2-7	TRBV11-1
CASRAARRTNTEAFF	TGTGCCAGCAGGGCCGCAAGACGAACGAACACTGAAGCTTTCTTT	.	.	TRBJ1-1	TRBV11-2
CSATLEVYGELFF	TGCAGTGCTACGCTGGAGGTTTACGGGGAGCTGTTTTTT	.	many	TRBJ2-2	TRBV20-1
CASHFGQGLTEAFF	TGTGCCAGCCACTTCGGGCAGGGACTCACTGAAGCTTTCTTT	.	many	TRBJ1-1	TRBV2
CASSPAGGNGYTF	TGCGCCAGCAGCCCCGCAGGGGGCAACGGCTACACCTTC	TRBD1	many	TRBJ1-2	TRBV5-1
CATSRRDVNTEAFF	TGTGCCACCAGCAGACGGGACGTGAACACTGAAGCTTTCTTT	.	many	TRBJ1-1	TRBV15
CASSDRIRGGTNEKLFF	TGTGCCAGCAGTGACCGAATTAGAGGGGGAACTAATGAAAAACTGTTTTTT	.	few	TRBJ1-4	TRBV25-1
CATRQGAWNEQFF	TGTGCCACCAGACAGGGGGCTTGGAATGAGCAGTTCTTC	TRBD1	.	TRBJ2-1	TRBV28
CAIRRAAGGNNEQFF	TGTGCCATCAGGCGAGCAGCGGGAGGAAACAATGAGCAGTTCTTC	TRBD2	.	TRBJ2-1	TRBV10-3
CASSTDRSGANVLTF	TGTGCCAGCAGTACCGACAGGTCTGGGGCCAACGTCCTGACTTTC	.	.	TRBJ2-6	TRBV27
CASSLRQGGGQFF	TGTGCCAGCAGTTTACGACAGGGCGGCGGTCAGTTCTTC	TRBD1	many	TRBJ2-1	TRBV12-3/TRBV12-4
CASSLGLMTGGTDTQYF	TGCGCCAGCAGCCTAGGGCTGATGACAGGGGGCACAGATACGCAGTATTTT	TRBD1	many	TRBJ2-3	TRBV5-1
CASRPTGTGHNEQFF	TGTGCCAGCAGGCCAACCGGGACAGGCCACAATGAGCAGTTCTTC	TRBD1	many	TRBJ2-1	TRBV28
CASSIDTSTDTQYF	TGTGCCAGCAGCATAGACACTAGCACAGATACGCAGTATTTT	.	many	TRBJ2-3	TRBV7-8
CASRGETMSSYEQYF	TGTGCCAGCAGAGGGGAGACTATGAGCTCCTACGAGCAGTACTTC	.	few	TRBJ2-7	TRBV6-1
CASSLQDMNTEAFF	TGTGCCAGCAGCTTACAAGACATGAACACTGAAGCTTTCTTT	.	many	TRBJ1-1	TRBV7-9
CASSFSGSSPHEQYF	TGTGCCAGCAGCTTTAGCGGGAGTAGCCCCCACGAGCAGTACTTC	TRBD2	many	TRBJ2-7	TRBV7-9
CASSLSSVRDLQETQYF	TGTGCCAGCAGCTTATCCAGCGTGCGGGACCTTCAAGAGACCCAGTACTTC	.	many	TRBJ2-5	TRBV11-3
CAWTPGGDFYGYTF	TGTGCCTGGACTCCAGGGGGGGACTTCTATGGCTACACCTTC	TRBD1	many	TRBJ1-2	TRBV30
CSVKGLAYNEQFF	TGCAGTGTTAAGGGACTAGCGTACAATGAGCAGTTCTTC	TRBD2	many	TRBJ2-1	TRBV20-1
CASKLAGGHEQHF	TGTGCCAGCAAACTAGCGGGAGGCCACGAGCAGCACTTC	TRBD2	.	TRBJ2-7	TRBV27
CASTMTSGINTGELFF	TGTGCCAGCACCATGACTAGCGGGATAAACACCGGGGAGCTGTTTTTT	TRBD2	many	TRBJ2-2	TRBV27
CASSEARQGPLHF	TGTGCCAGCAGTGAAGCGCGGCAGGGGCCCCTCCACTTT	.	.	TRBJ1-6	TRBV2
CASSPRGAEQYF	TGTGCCAGCTCACCCCGGGGGGCCGAGCAGTACTTC	.	many	TRBJ2-7	TRBV18
CATSRAPATDTQYF	TGTGCCACCAGCAGAGCACCCGCCACAGATACGCAGTATTTT	.	many	TRBJ2-3	TRBV15
CASTPPSGSTYNEQFF	TGTGCCAGCACACCGCCTAGCGGATCCACCTACAATGAGCAGTTCTTC	TRBD2	many	TRBJ2-1	TRBV12-3/TRBV12-4
CAISLGQESTDTQYF	TGTGCCATCAGTCTCGGACAGGAAAGCACAGATACGCAGTATTTT	TRBD1	few	TRBJ2-3	TRBV10-3
CASADRGGEKTQYF	TGTGCTAGTGCGGACAGGGGAGGCGAGAAGACCCAGTACTTC	TRBD1	.	TRBJ2-5	TRBV12-5
CASSDSGGRRTDTQYF	TGTGCCAGCAGTGACTCTGGAGGACGCCGCACAGATACGCAGTATTTT	.	few	TRBJ2-3	TRBV6-5
CAWSRNTEAFF	TGTGCCTGGAGTCGAAACACTGAAGCTTTCTTT	.	many	TRBJ1-1	TRBV30
CASSLGSVAEAFF	TGCGCCAGCAGCTTGGGTTCGGTGGCTGAAGCTTTCTTT	.	.	TRBJ1-1	TRBV5-1
CASRDSGRLGGELFF	TGCGCCAGCAGGGATAGCGGGAGGTTGGGCGGGGAGCTGTTTTTT	TRBD2	.	TRBJ2-2	TRBV10-2
CASTPYFEQYF	TGTGCCAGCACCCCCTACTTCGAGCAGTACTTC	.	.	TRBJ2-7	TRBV2
CASSPELYSNQPQHF	TGTGCCAGCTCGCCAGAGCTTTATAGCAATCAGCCCCAGCATTTT	.	many	TRBJ1-5	TRBV18
CSAREGGANIQYF	TGCAGTGCTAGAGAAGGGGGTGCAAACATTCAGTACTTC	.	.	TRBJ2-4	TRBV20-1